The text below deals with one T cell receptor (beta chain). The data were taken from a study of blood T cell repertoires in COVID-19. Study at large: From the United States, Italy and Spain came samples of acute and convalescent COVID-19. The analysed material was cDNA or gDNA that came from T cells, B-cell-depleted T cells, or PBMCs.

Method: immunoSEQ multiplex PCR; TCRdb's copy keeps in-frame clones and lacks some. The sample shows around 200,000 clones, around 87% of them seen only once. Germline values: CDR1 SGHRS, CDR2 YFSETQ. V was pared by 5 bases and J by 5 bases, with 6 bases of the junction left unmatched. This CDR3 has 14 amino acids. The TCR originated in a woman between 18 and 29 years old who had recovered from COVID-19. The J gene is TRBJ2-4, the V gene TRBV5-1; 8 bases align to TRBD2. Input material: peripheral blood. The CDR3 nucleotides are TGCGCCAGCAGTAGCGGGGCTGCCCAAAACATTCAGTACTTC. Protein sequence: CASSSGAAQNIQYF.